What follows is one TCR beta chain and its context. Its antigen remains unidentified. No clone much larger than this one lies a single base away; base qualities are absent. This specimen belongs to a study of cytomegalovirus exposure and HLA in healthy donors (dated by TCRdb to about 2017). Background on the whole study: An earlier analysis of some 620 of the donors reported 276 Gb of sequence data and 117 million unique TCR beta sequences obtained from some 170 million T cells. The number of typed donors differed by locus: about 620-640 for A, B, C, DRB1 and DQB1; approximately 520 for DQA1; 606 for DPA1; and some 470 for DPB1. Alongside the repertoire data, information on donor age, sex, ethnicity and CMV serostatus was compiled. The study aimed to test whether signatures of past pathogen exposure could be identified by cataloging public T cell receptors. The genetic ancestry cluster associated with self-reported Caucasian donors included 65% to 90% of the roughly 380 genotyped donors. Besides the first cohort of more than 650 subjects, a separate validation cohort made up of roughly 130 different subjects was used. Every repertoire in the discovery cohort had been generated on one and the same sequencing platform. An early release that covered about 640 HLA-typed donors contained approximately 320 gigabases of sequencing data and tens of millions of unique TCR sequences. A later analysis re-examined previously published TCR beta repertoires from around 670 donors and added high-resolution HLA genotyping to investigate patterns of TCR occurrence. Roughly five DR-DQ haplotypes were handled as single units for association and clustering because linkage in the cohort was strong. HLA typing included class I and class II loci at four-digit resolution. A later genetic analysis used genome-wide SNP genotypes for about 60% of the roughly 700 donors, treating that subset as a discovery cohort. An earlier analysis of about 620 of the donors applied high-throughput TCR beta sequencing to assess whether each TCR beta V gene segment acted as functional or pseudogenic. Among almost 400 genotyped donors of the cohort, an average of 235,054 unique TCR beta nucleotide sequences were sequenced per donor, approximately 20% of them non-productive. Using immunosequencing, the study profiled T cell repertoires from around 670 subjects and related those repertoires to cytomegalovirus serostatus. The study combined high-throughput TCR immunosequencing, statistical association of individual TCRs with disease status, and machine learning to predict cytomegalovirus infection status. In the later analysis, no new phenotypic data were used to find candidate immune exposures; instead, reliance was placed on TCR beta sequences and their occurrence across donors. The paper's findings and limits, for the study overall: A later analysis reported that several top co-occurrence clusters appeared linked to parvovirus B19, influenza, CMV and Epstein-Barr virus. In the study, approximately 160 TCR beta chains were listed as associated with cytomegalovirus. A further reported finding was that TCR beta sequences accurately predicted the HLA-A and HLA-B alleles for most subjects in the first cohort. The only immune exposure information available for the cohort was CMV serostatus. Most TCR sequences were seen in very few donors, while some public TCRs were found in many individuals. An earlier analysis of around 540 of the donors showed that most TCR beta V segments appeared in productive rearrangements either about 87% or about 30% of the time, which broadly matched IMGT annotations. In vitro tests confirmed that three of the cytomegalovirus-associated TCR beta chains recognize cytomegalovirus antigens. Because HLA typing was unavailable for some donors at each locus, only the typed subset was used in association tests. A later analysis found that TCR association rates varied across HLA loci, with DRB1 alleles showing the most associated TCRs and HLA-C alleles the fewest. Cytomegalovirus status was reported to be diagnosed by the classifier with high specificity and sensitivity in both the original and validation cohorts. A cluster of highly shared sequence variants was judged likely to represent a technical artifact of the sequencing pipeline. In a later analysis, 15,000 to 20,000 TCR beta sequences were associated with specific HLA alleles at a false discovery rate of 0.05. This cohort had only TCR beta chains sequenced, and the lack of alpha or paired-chain data limited which features could be detected. A later genetic analysis associated a missense DCLRE1C variant with V-gene and J-gene trimming of TCR beta chains, and an independent cohort replicated the association. Linkage disequilibrium might explain the correlated functional status among segregating V segments, but an unknown experimental factor could not be excluded. A later genetic analysis reported fewer N-insertions in productive TCRs among donors in an Asian-associated ancestry cluster than the roughly 620-donor mean. When HLA alleles, especially DR and DQ, strongly co-occurred, attributing TCR associations to individual alleles was difficult. Most CMV-associated TCR beta chains appeared to be HLA-restricted in a later analysis, and the HLA associations seemed to be driven largely by CMV exposure. Some IMGT-functional V segments, including TRBV6-2 and TRBV6-3, could not be distinguished by the 87-base-pair reads and were therefore excluded. Presence/absence analyses assumed roughly uniform sequencing depth across donors, an assumption that may not hold. In a later analysis, HLA-associated TCR beta chains showed more clonal expansion and lower generation probabilities than non-associated chains that were equally common. About 17 rarely observed V segments, including chromosome 9 orphons, were excluded from the earlier analysis of approximately 500 of the donors because counts were too low. According to the authors, the approach could potentially be generalized to other disease states and immunological phenotypes.

In total, 600 or so healthy bone marrow donors made up the cohort. At the time of sampling, every cohort member was nominally healthy, though immune exposures that went unrecorded were likely present. The donor tested CMV seropositive, placing the donor among the roughly 300 seropositive members of the cohort. Every donor gave a peripheral blood sample, and the peripheral blood mononuclear cells from that sample were used for TCR beta sequencing. The Qiagen DNeasy Blood Extraction Kit was used to extract genomic DNA from the blood cell samples. CDR3 length: 15 amino acids, cysteine to phenylalanine. The CDR3 DNA has 45 bases and is translated from base 1. V has 7 bases trimmed and J has 10 bases trimmed; junction bases matching no gene number 13. According to the germline V gene, CDR1 reads MDHEN and CDR2 reads SYDVKM. The library relied on the immunoSEQ multiplex PCR assay. The multiplex PCR relied on a mix of 60 forward primers for TCR Vbeta segments and 13 reverse primers for TCR Jbeta segments. The CDR3 region of rearranged TCR beta genes was amplified from genomic DNA with a multiplex PCR assay. The Illumina HiSeq System was used to sequence the amplified TCR beta libraries as 87-base-pair reads. On the study's bioinformatics: Across the 640 or so repertoires, a later analysis counted tens of millions of unique TCR beta chains, 9.5 million to 12 million of which were shared by at least two donors. Raw reads were error-corrected and collapsed into unique sequences by a nearest-neighbor algorithm in which closely related sequences were merged to remove PCR and sequencing errors. Alignment of CDR3 sequences to IMGT reference sequences was used to assign V, D and J gene segments. Each retained sequence needed at least a six-nucleotide match to both a V gene segment and a J gene segment. A rearrangement counted as productive if the CDR3 had no stop codons and remained in frame with V and J, and every other rearrangement counted as non-productive. CDR3 was defined according to IMGT convention as the region running from the second conserved V-encoded cysteine to the conserved J-encoded phenylalanine. In an earlier analysis of roughly 610 of the donors, sequences lacking an unambiguous match to a single V gene segment were excluded. An earlier analysis of several hundred of the donors called V segments functional above 56.7% productive rearrangements and segregating when the between-donor standard deviation exceeded 5%. A statistical classification framework was developed to diagnose cytomegalovirus status using the catalog of TCR beta chain sequences. V and J gene assignment, in a later analysis, came from comparing TCR nucleotide sequences with IMGT/GENE-DB human TR gene sequences. Using the TCRdist pipeline, a later analysis assigned CDR3 sequences along with most-parsimonious VDJ recombination scenarios. In a later analysis, every TCR beta chain was defined by the combination of its CDR3 amino acid sequence and its V-gene family, and reads without a unique V-gene family were dropped. In a later analysis, around 650 highly shared, low-generation-probability nucleotide sequences were removed to address suspected cross-contamination and a sequencing artifact. A later analysis calculated a clonal expansion index for each public chain from normalized within-repertoire ranks of inferred template counts. In a later analysis, generation probabilities were computed using a VDJ recombination model fitted to out-of-frame rearrangements, and the results were checked against IGoR. Hypergeometric tests were used in a later analysis to score TCR-TCR, TCR-HLA and TCR-CMV co-occurrence, with a repertoire-size bias correction applied to the TCR pairs. False discovery rates were estimated in a later analysis by permuting HLA or CMV assignments 20 times. A later analysis grouped co-occurring TCRs with DBSCAN, adding TCRdist sequence similarity when clustering within HLA-allele-positive subsets. For co-occurrence clustering, repertoires with fewer than 30,000 or more than 120,000 public chains were excluded, along with roughly 5 repertoires with anomalous nucleotide sharing. TCRdb carries this immuneACCESS record with in-frame sequences only. Its versions omit some clonotypes, under half of them owing to an unresolved V gene in the studies checked, with the rest unexplained. V and J calls and clone size are as listed in that table; D and trimming were resolved from the DNA. The sample table contains about 180,000 clones; only one count was recorded for 80% to 90% of them. Roughly 4.5% of the sample rests with the top ten.

Sequencing was performed on PBMCs. The chain employs TRBV28 and TRBJ2-1, and 10 junction bases match TRBD1. This TCR came from a woman aged 18-29 years in good health and CMV-seropositive. The nucleotide sequence reads TGTGCCAGCAACCCACTGGGACAGGGGATCCTAGAGCAGTTCTTC. Its protein is CASNPLGQGILEQFF.